These 11 T cell receptor beta chains originate from one sample sequenced in a study of T cell responses to AZD1222 COVID-19 vaccine. The repertoire was sequenced with immunoSEQ multiplex PCR; TCRdb's copy has only in-frame clones and lacks some. This table has approximately 140,000 clones, roughly 90% appearing once. The specimen comprised peripheral blood, sampled on day 0 of AZD1222 vaccination. The receptors were gathered from an adult in good health.

This clone was observed a handful of times. The chain uses TRBV7-9 and TRBJ2-2; tentatively, D is TRBD1 (5 bases). With 4 bases removed from V and 6 bases from J, the gap between germline ends came to 15 bases. Germline V CDR1 and CDR2: SEHNR, FQNEAQ (reference sequence). This CDR3 is 15 amino acids long. The CDR3 spells CASSYLVGAAGELFF. The CDR3 DNA reads as TGTGCCAGCAGCTACTTAGTAGGGGCGGCCGGGGAGCTGTTTTTT.

The chain links TRBV11-1 to TRBJ2-7; tentatively, D is TRBD1 or TRBD2 (5 bases each). Germline values: CDR1 SGHAT, CDR2 FQDESV (reference sequence). V was trimmed by 5 bases and J by 1 base, leaving 9 bases between them. This CDR3 has 13 amino acids. The CDR3 spells CASSRGESYEQYF. CDR3 sequence (DNA): TGTGCCAGCAGCCGAGGGGAGTCCTACGAGCAGTACTTC.

CDR3 in amino acids: CASSARGGSTGELFF. DNA for the CDR3: TGTGCCAGCAGCGCCAGAGGGGGTAGTACCGGGGAGCTGTTTTTT. The genes are TRBV9 and TRBJ2-2; D may be TRBD1 (6 bases). The CDR3 is 15 residues long. Trimming stripped 3 bases from V and 5 bases from J, with 14 bases between. Germline V gene lookup returns CDR1 SGDLS and CDR2 YYNGEE.

The chain has TRBV25-1 and TRBJ2-1; 7 bases align to TRBD2. The CDR3 has 14 amino acids. Germline V lookup: CDR1 MGHDK, CDR2 SYGVNS. With V trimmed by 1 base and J by 6 bases, 3 bases remained unmatched. Here the CDR3 DNA reads TGTGCCAGCAGTGAATCGGGAGGAGGCAATGAGCAGTTCTTC. This codes for CASSESGGGNEQFF.

The J gene is TRBJ2-1, the V gene TRBV7-3, with D perhaps matching TRBD2 (7 bases). This CDR3 is 13 amino acids long. Looked up from germline, CDR1 is SGHTA and CDR2 is FQGTGA. Trimming stripped 2 bases from V and 10 bases from J, with 12 bases between. In nucleotides, the CDR3 is TGTGCCAGCAGCTTATTTCGGGGGGCAGAGCAGTTCTTC. It is translated as CASSLFRGAEQFF.

V usage is TRBV5-6 and J usage is TRBJ2-4; tentatively, D is TRBD2 (5 bases). Germline assignment: CDR1 SGHDT and CDR2 YYEEEE. This CDR3 has 13 amino acids. V was clipped by 4 bases and J by 9 bases, with 14 bases between them. The CDR3 is CASSLSPGSIQYF. As DNA, the CDR3 is TGTGCCAGCAGCCTATCCCCGGGGTCCATTCAGTACTTC.

The chain links TRBV14 to TRBJ1-6; weak D call: TRBD1 (6 bases). This CDR3 has 16 residues. Deletions cut 0 bases from V and 9 bases from J, with 15 bases between. Germline V gene sequence: CDR1 SGHDN, CDR2 FVKESK. CDR3 residues: CASSQEVGGIGSPLHF. The DNA of the CDR3 is TGTGCCAGCAGCCAAGAAGTAGGGGGGATTGGTTCACCCCTCCACTTT.

V usage is TRBV27 and J usage is TRBJ1-5; no clear D gene. V gave up 4 bases and J gave up 4 bases, with 11 bases separating them. The CDR3 is made up of 14 amino acids. Per the germline V gene, CDR1 is MNHEY and CDR2 is SMNVEV (reference sequence). CDR3 nucleotide sequence: TGTGCCAGCAGTTCTCGCATAGGGAATCAGCCCCAGCATTTT. Its translation is CASSSRIGNQPQHF.

This rearrangement joins TRBV28 to TRBJ2-1; no clear D gene. The germline V and J ends were trimmed by 5 bases and 10 bases, with 18 bases remaining between them. The CDR3 length is 14 residues. Germline assignment: CDR1 MDHEN and CDR2 SYDVKM. The CDR3 region has the DNA TGTGCCAGCAGTCTGTCGGATGGAGTGCGGGAGCAGTTCTTC. It translates to CASSLSDGVREQFF.

DNA of the CDR3: TGTGCCATCAGTGAGGCTAGCGGGAGCCAGGGACGGTTCTTC. Translated: CAISEASGSQGRFF. The rearrangement uses TRBV10-3 and TRBJ2-1; 10 nucleotides line up with TRBD2. This CDR3 is built from 14 residues. Per germline, CDR1 ENHRY and CDR2 SYGVKD. Germline trimming cut 2 bases from V and 15 bases from J; bases unmatched to any gene: 10.

The CDR3, as DNA: TGTGCCAGCACCGACGCTGGAAGCTACAATGAGCAGTTCTTC. Its protein product is CASTDAGSYNEQFF. The V call is TRBV28, the J call TRBJ2-1; D call uncertain. V was pared by 7 bases and J by 3 bases, with 13 bases between. CDR3 length: 14 amino acids. Per germline, CDR1 MDHEN and CDR2 SYDVKM.